This T cell receptor beta chain was captured by sequencing in a study of long-term antiretroviral therapy in people with HIV. Looking at the study overall: Sampling started about a decade before the 2015 immediate-ART recommendation.

Findings of the study overall: Sampling of blood ran from about 2004 to 2018, and older ART regimens were possibly in use. It was not possible to obtain data on ART adherence, viral resistance or therapy changes.

Everyone in the study who had HIV was treated in the United States. Version v3.0 of the immunoSEQ assay was performed at survey level. The data were produced by immunoSEQ multiplex PCR, yet TCRdb's version contains in-frame clones alone and is incomplete. This sample carries about 24,000 clones, 83% of them seen once, and the ten largest clones take about a quarter. This CDR3 region has 13 residues. Germline V gene lookup returns CDR1 SNHLY and CDR2 FYNNEI. J gave up 6 bases and V 9 bases, and 6 bases lay outside the gene matches. The sample holds one count of this clone. Its cognate antigen is unknown.

The sample in question was unsorted PBMCs, obtained 0.4 years after starting antiretroviral therapy. The clonotype originates from a man in his forties or fifties with HIV. The chain uses TRBV2 and TRBJ2-1; TRBD2 matches at 9 bases. CDR3 protein: CASSGGPGNEQFF. The CDR3 nucleotides are TGTGCCAGTAGCGGGGGCCCGGGCAATGAGCAGTTCTTC.